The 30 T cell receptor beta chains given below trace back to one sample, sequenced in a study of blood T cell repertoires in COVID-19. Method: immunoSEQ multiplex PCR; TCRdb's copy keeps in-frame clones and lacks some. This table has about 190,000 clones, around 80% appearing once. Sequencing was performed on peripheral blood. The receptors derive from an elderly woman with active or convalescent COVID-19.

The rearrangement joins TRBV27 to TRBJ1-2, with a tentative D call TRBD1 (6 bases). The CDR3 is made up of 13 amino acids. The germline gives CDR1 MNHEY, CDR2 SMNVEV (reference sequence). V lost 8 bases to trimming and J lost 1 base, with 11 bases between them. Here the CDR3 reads CASGTQNNYGYTF. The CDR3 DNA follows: TGTGCCAGCGGGACACAGAATAACTATGGCTACACCTTC.

For the CDR3, the DNA is TGTGCCAGCAGCGTACAGGGGGCTGGAGATGGCTACACCTTC. Protein product: CASSVQGAGDGYTF. This sequence joins TRBV21-1 and TRBJ1-2; the table's D call, TRBD1, has no DNA check behind it. TRBV21-1 is tagged as a pseudogene. This CDR3 is 14 amino acids long.

The CDR3 loop reads CASSLRSGARNEKLFF. The CDR3 DNA sequence: TGTGCCAGCAGCTTACGGTCAGGGGCCCGAAATGAAAAACTGTTTTTT. V is TRBV7-9 and J is TRBJ1-4; TRBD1 might be the D (6 bases). Trimming pared 2 bases from V and 5 bases from J, leaving 15 bases between. The CDR3 runs 16 residues. CDR1 is SEHNR, CDR2 FQNEAQ, per germline (reference sequence).

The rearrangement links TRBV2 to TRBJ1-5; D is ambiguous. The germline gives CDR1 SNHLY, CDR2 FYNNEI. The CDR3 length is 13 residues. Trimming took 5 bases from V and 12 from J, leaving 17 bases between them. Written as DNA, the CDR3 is TGTGCCAGCAGTCCAGATCTTTTGATTCTCCAGCATTTT. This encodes CASSPDLLILQHF.

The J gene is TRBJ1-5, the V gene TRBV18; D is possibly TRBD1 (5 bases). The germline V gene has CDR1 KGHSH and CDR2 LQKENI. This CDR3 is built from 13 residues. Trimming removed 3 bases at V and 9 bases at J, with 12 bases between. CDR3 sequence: CASSPSGFLPQHF. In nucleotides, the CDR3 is TGTGCCAGCTCACCTTCAGGGTTTTTGCCCCAGCATTTT. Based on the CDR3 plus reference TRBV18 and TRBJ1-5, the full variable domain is NAGVMQNPRHLVRRRGQEARLRCSPMKGHSHVYWYRQLPEEGLKFMVYLQKENIIDESGMPKERFSAEFPKEGPSILRIQQVVRGDSAAYFCASSPSGFLPQHFGDGTRLSIL.

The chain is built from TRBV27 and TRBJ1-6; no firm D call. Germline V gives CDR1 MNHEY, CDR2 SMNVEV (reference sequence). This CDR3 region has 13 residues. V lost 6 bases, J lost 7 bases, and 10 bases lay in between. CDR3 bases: TGTGCCAGCAGACTGACTGGGAATTCACCCCTCCACTTT. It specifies CASRLTGNSPLHF.

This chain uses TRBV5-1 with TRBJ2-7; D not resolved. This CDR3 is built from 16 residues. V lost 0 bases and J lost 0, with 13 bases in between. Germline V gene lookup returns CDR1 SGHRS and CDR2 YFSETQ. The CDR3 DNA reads TGCGCCAGCAGCTTGGCTATGGCAGCTAGCTCCTACGAGCAGTACTTC. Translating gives CASSLAMAASSYEQYF.

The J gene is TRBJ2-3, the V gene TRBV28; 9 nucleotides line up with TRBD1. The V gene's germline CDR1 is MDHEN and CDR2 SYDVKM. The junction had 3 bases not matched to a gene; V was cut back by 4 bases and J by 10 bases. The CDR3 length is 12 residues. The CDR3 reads CASSSRQGAQYF. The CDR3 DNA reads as TGTGCCAGCAGTTCACGACAGGGGGCGCAGTATTTT. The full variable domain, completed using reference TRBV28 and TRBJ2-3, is DVKVTQSSRYLVKRTGEKVFLECVQDMDHENMFWYRQDPGLGLRLIYFSYDVKMKEKGDIPEGYSVSREKKERFSLILESASTNQTSMYLCASSSRQGAQYFGPGTRLTVL.

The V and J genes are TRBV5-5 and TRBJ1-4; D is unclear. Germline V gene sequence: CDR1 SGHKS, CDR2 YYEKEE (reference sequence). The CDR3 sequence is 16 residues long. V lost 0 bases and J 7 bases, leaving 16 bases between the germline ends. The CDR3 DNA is TGTGCCAGCAGCTTGGAAAGTCTCGGGTTGGGTGAAAAACTGTTTTTT. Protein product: CASSLESLGLGEKLFF.

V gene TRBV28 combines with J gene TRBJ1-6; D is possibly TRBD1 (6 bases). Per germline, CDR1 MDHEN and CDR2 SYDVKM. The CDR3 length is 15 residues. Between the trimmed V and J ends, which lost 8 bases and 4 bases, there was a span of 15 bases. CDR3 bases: TGTGCCAGCGAACAGGCAGGACAGTATAATTCACCCCTCCACTTT. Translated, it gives CASEQAGQYNSPLHF.

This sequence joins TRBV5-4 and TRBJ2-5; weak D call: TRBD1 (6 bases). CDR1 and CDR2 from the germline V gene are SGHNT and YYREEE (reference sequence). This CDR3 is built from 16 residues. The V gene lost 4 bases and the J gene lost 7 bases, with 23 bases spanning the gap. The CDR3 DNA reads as TGTGCCAGCAGCCCGGCGGACGGCAGGGGATTAGGGACCCAGTACTTC. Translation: CASSPADGRGLGTQYF.

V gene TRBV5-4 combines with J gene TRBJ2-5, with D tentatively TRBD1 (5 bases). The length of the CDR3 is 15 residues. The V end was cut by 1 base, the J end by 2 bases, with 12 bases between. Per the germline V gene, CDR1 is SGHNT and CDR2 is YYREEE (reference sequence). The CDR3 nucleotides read TGTGCCAGCAGCTTGAACCGACAGTTGCAAGAGACCCAGTACTTC. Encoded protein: CASSLNRQLQETQYF.

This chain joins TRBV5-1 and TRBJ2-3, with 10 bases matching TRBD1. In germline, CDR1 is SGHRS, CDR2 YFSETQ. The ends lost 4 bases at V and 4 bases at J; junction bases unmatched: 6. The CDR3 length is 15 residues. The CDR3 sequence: CASSPGQGWADTQYF. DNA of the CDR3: TGCGCCAGCAGCCCGGGACAGGGGTGGGCAGATACGCAGTATTTT.

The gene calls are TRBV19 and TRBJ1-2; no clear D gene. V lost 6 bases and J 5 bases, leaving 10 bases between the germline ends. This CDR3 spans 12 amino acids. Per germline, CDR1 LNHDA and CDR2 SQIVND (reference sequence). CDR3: CASSLENYGYTF. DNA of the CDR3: TGTGCCAGTAGCCTAGAAAATTATGGCTACACCTTC. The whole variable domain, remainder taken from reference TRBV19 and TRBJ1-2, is DGGITQSPKYLFRKEGQNVTLSCEQNLNHDAMYWYRQDPGQGLRLIYYSQIVNDFQKGDIAEGYSVSREKKESFPLTVTSAQKNPTAFYLCASSLENYGYTFGSGTRLTVV.

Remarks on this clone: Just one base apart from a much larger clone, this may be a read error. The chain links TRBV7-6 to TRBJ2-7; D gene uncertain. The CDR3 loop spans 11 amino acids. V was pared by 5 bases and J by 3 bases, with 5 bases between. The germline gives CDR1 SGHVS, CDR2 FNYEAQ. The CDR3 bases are TGTGCCAGCAGCCCTAACTACGAGCAGTACTTC. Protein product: CASSPNYEQYF.

This CDR3 reads CASSFRQVGSNQPQHF. CDR3 bases: TGTGCCAGCAGTTTTCGACAGGTCGGGAGCAATCAGCCCCAGCATTTT. The genes are TRBV27 and TRBJ1-5, with D possibly being TRBD1 (6 bases). Deletions cut 3 bases from V and 1 base from J, with 13 bases between. CDR1 and CDR2 from the germline V gene are MNHEY and SMNVEV (reference sequence). The CDR3 runs to 16 residues.

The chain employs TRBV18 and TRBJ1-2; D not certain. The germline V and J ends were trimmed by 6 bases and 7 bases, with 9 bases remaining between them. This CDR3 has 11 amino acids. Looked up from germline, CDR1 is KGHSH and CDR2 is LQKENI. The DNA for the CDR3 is TGTGCCAGCTCTCTCTCGGGTGGCTACACCTTC. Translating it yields CASSLSGGYTF.

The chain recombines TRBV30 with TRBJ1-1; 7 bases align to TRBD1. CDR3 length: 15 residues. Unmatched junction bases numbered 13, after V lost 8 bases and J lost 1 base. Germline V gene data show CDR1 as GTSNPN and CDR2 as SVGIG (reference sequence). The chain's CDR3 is CAGRLPDRENTEAFF. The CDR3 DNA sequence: TGTGCCGGCCGACTCCCCGACAGGGAGAACACTGAAGCTTTCTTT.

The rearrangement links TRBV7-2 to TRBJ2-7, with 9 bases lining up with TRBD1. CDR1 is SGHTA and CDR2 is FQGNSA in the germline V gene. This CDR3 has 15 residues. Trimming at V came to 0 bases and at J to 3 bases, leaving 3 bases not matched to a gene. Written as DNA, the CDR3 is TGTGCCAGCAGCTTAGCGCAGGGACAGGGCTACGAGCAGTACTTC. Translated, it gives CASSLAQGQGYEQYF.

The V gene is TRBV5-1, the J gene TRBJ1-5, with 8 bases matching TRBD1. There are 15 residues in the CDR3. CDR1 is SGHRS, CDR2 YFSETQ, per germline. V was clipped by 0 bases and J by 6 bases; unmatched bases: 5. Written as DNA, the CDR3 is TGCGCCAGCAGCTTGGGGGGACAGGTGGGTCAGCCCCAGCATTTT. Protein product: CASSLGGQVGQPQHF. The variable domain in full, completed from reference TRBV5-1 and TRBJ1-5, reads KAGVTQTPRYLIKTRGQQVTLSCSPISGHRSVSWYQQTPGQGLQFLFEYFSETQRNKGNFPGRFSGRQFSNSRSEMNVSTLELGDSALYLCASSLGGQVGQPQHFGDGTRLSIL.

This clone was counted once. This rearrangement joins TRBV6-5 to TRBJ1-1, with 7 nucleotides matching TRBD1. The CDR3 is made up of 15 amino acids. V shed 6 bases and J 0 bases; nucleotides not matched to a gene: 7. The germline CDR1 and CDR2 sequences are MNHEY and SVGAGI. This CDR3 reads CASRQGPDLNTEAFF. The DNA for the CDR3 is TGTGCCAGCAGACAGGGGCCTGACTTGAACACTGAAGCTTTCTTT.

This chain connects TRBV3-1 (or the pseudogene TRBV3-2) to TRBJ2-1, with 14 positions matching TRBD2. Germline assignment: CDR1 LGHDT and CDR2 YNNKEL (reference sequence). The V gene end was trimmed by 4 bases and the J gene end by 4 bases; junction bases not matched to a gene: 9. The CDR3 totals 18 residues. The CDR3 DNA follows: TGTGCCAGCAGCCTCACCGGGACTAGCGGGGGAAAGTACAATGAGCAGTTCTTC. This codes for CASSLTGTSGGKYNEQFF.

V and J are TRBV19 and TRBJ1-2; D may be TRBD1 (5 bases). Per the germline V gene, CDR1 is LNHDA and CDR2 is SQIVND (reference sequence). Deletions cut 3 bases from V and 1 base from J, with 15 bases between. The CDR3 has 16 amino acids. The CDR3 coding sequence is TGTGCCAGTAGTATTTCGCTCTGGGGGGTTAACTATGGCTACACCTTC. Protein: CASSISLWGVNYGYTF.

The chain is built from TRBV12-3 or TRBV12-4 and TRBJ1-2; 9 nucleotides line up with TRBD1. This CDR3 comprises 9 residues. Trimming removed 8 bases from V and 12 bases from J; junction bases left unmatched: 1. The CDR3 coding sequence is TGTGCCAGCGGGACAGGGCACACCTTC. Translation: CASGTGHTF.

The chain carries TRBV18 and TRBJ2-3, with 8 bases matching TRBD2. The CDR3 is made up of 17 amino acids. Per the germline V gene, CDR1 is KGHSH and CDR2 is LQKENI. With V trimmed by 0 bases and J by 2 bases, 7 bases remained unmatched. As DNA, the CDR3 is TGTGCCAGCTCACCACCGGCTTGGCGGGGGGACACAGATACGCAGTATTTT. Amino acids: CASSPPAWRGDTDTQYF.

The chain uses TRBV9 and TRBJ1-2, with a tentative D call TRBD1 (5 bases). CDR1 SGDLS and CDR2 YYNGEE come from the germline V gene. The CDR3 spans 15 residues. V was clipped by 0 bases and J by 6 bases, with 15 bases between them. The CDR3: CASSVEVGPGNGYTF. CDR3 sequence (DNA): TGTGCCAGCAGCGTAGAGGTGGGTCCAGGGAATGGCTACACCTTC. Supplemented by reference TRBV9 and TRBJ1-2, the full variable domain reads DSGVTQTPKHLITATGQRVTLRCSPRSGDLSVYWYQQSLDQGLQFLIQYYNGEERAKGNILERFSAQQFPDLHSELNLSSLELGDSALYFCASSVEVGPGNGYTFGSGTRLTVV.

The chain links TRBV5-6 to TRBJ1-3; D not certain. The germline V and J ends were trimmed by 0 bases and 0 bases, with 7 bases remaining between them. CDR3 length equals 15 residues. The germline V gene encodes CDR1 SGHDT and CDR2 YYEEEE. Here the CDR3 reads CASSLGHGSGNTIYF. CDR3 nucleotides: TGTGCCAGCAGCTTGGGACACGGCTCTGGAAACACCATATATTTT.

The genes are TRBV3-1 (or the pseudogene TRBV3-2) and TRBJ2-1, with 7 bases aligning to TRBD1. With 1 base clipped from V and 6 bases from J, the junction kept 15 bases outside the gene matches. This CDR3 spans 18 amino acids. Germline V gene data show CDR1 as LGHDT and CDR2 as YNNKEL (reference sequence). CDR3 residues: CASSQGHRGASLRNEQFF. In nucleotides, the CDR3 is TGTGCCAGCAGCCAAGGACACAGGGGCGCGTCCCTCCGCAATGAGCAGTTCTTC.

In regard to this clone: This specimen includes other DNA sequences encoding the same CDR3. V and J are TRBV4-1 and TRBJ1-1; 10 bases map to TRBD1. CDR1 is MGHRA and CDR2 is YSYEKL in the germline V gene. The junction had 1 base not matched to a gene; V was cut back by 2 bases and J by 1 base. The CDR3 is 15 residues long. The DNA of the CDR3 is TGCGCCAGCAGCCAACGGACAGGGGGGAACACTGAAGCTTTCTTT. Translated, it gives CASSQRTGGNTEAFF.

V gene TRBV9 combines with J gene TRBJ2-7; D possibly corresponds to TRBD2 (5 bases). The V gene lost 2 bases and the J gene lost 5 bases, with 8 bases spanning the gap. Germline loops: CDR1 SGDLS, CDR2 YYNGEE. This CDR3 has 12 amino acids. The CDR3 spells CASSVSGNEQYF. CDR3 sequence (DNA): TGTGCCAGCAGCGTCAGCGGTAACGAGCAGTACTTC. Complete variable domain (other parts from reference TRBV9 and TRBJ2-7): DSGVTQTPKHLITATGQRVTLRCSPRSGDLSVYWYQQSLDQGLQFLIQYYNGEERAKGNILERFSAQQFPDLHSELNLSSLELGDSALYFCASSVSGNEQYFGPGTRLTVT.